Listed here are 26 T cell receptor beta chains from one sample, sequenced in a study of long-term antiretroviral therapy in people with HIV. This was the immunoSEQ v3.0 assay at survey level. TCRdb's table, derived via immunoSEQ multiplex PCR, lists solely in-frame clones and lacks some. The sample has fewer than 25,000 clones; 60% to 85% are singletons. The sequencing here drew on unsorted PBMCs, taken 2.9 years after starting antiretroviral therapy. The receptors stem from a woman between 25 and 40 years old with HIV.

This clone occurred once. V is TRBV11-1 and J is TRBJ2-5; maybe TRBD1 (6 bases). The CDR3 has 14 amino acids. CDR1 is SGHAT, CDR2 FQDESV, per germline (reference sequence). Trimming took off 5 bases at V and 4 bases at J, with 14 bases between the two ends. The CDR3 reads CASSGGQLIETQYF. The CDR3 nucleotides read TGTGCCAGCAGCGGCGGACAGTTGATAGAGACCCAGTACTTC.

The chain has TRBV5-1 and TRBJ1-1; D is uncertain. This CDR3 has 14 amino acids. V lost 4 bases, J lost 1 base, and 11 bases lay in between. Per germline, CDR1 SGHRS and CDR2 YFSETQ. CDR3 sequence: CASSPPRKNTEAFF. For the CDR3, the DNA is TGCGCCAGCAGCCCCCCGCGGAAGAACACTGAAGCTTTCTTT.

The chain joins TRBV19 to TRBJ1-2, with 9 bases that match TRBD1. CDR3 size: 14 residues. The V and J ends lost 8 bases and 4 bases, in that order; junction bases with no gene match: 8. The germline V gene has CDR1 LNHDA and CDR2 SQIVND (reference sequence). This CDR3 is CASLRTGEAYGYTF. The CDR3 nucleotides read TGTGCCAGTTTAAGGACAGGGGAAGCCTATGGCTACACCTTC. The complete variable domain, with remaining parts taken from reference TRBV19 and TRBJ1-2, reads DGGITQSPKYLFRKEGQNVTLSCEQNLNHDAMYWYRQDPGQGLRLIYYSQIVNDFQKGDIAEGYSVSREKKESFPLTVTSAQKNPTAFYLCASLRTGEAYGYTFGSGTRLTVV.

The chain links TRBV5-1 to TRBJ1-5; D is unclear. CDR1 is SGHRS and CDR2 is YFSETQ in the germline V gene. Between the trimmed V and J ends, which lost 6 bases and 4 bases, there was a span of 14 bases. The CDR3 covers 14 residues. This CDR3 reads CASTLVPGNQPQHF. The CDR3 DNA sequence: TGCGCCAGCACCCTTGTCCCCGGGAATCAGCCCCAGCATTTT.

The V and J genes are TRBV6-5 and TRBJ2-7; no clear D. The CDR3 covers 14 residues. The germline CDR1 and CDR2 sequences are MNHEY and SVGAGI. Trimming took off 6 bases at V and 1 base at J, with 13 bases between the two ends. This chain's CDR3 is CASSLSAVSYEQYF. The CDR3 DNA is TGTGCCAGCAGCTTGTCAGCCGTGTCCTACGAGCAGTACTTC.

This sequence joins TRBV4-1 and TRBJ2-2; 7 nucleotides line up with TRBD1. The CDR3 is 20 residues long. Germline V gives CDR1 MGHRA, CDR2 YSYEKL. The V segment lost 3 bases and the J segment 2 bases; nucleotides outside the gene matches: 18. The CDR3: CASSQETGPGPFLNTGELFF. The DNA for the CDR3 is TGCGCCAGCAGCCAGGAGACAGGGCCCGGCCCCTTTCTTAACACCGGGGAGCTGTTTTTT.

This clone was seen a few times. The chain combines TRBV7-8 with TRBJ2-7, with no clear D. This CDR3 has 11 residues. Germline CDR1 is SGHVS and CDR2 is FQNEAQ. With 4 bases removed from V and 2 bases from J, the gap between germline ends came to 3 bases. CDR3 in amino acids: CASSSAYEQYV. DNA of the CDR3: TGTGCCAGCAGCTCAGCCTACGAGCAGTACGTC.

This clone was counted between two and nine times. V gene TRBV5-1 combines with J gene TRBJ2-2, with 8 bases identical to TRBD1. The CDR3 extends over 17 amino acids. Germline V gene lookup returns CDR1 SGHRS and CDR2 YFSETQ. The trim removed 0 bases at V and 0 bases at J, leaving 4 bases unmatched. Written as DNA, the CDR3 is TGCGCCAGCAGCTTGGAGTTCAGGGGGCCGAACACCGGGGAGCTGTTTTTT. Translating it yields CASSLEFRGPNTGELFF.

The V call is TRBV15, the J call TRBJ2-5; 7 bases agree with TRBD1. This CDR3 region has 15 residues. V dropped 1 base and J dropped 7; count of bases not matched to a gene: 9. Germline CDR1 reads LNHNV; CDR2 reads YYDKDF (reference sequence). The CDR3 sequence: CATSRVATGKGTQYF. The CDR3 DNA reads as TGTGCCACCAGCAGAGTGGCGACAGGGAAAGGGACCCAGTACTTC.

The CDR3 loop reads CASSLGSSTNEKLFF. The CDR3 nucleotides are TGTGCCAGCAGCTTAGGTAGTTCAACTAATGAAAAACTGTTTTTT. The chain joins TRBV11-2 to TRBJ1-4, with D unresolved. The germline V gene has CDR1 SGHAT and CDR2 FQNNGV. V dropped 1 base and J dropped 0 bases, with 6 bases sitting between them. The CDR3 contains 15 residues. Complete variable domain (other parts from reference TRBV11-2 and TRBJ1-4): EAGVAQSPRYKIIEKRQSVAFWCNPISGHATLYWYQQILGQGPKLLIQFQNNGVVDDSQLPKDRFSAERLKGVDSTLKIQPAKLEDSAVYLCASSLGSSTNEKLFFGSGTQLSVL.

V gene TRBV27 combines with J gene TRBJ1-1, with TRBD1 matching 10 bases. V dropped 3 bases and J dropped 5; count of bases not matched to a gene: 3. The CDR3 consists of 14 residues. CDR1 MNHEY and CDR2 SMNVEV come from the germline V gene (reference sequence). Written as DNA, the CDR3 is TGTGCCAGCAGTTTGGGACAGGGGTTTACTGAAGCTTTCTTT. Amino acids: CASSLGQGFTEAFF.

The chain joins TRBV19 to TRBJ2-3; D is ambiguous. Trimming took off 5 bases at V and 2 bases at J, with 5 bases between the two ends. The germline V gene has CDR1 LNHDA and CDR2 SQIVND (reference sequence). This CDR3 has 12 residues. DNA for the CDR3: TGTGCCAGTAGTCTATACACAGATACGCAGTATTTT. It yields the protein CASSLYTDTQYF. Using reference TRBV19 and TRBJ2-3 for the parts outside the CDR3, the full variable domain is DGGITQSPKYLFRKEGQNVTLSCEQNLNHDAMYWYRQDPGQGLRLIYYSQIVNDFQKGDIAEGYSVSREKKESFPLTVTSAQKNPTAFYLCASSLYTDTQYFGPGTRLTVL.

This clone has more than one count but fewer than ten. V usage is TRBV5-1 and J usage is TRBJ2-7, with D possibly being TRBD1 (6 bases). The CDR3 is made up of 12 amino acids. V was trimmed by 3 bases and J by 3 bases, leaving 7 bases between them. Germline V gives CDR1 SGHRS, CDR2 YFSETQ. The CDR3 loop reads CASSSDSYEQYF. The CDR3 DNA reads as TGCGCCAGCAGCTCGGACAGCTACGAGCAGTACTTC.

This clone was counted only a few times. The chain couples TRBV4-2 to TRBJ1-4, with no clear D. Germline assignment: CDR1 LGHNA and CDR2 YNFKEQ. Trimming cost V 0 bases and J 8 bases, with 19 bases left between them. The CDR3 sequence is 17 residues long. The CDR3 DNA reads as TGTGCCAGCAGCCAAGATTTGAATTATGGGGTAGGAGAAAAACTGTTTTTT. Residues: CASSQDLNYGVGEKLFF.

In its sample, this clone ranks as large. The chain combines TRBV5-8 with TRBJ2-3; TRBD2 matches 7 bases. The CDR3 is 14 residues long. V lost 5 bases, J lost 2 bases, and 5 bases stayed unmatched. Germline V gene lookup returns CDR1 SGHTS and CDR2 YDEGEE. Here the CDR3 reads CASSWGGTTDTQYF. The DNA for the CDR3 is TGTGCCAGCAGTTGGGGGGGTACCACAGATACGCAGTATTTT.

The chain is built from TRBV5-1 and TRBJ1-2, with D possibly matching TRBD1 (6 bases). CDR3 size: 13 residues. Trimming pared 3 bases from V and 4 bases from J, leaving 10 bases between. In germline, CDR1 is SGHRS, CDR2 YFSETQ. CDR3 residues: CASSSGVTYGYTF. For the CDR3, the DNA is TGCGCCAGCAGCTCAGGGGTGACCTATGGCTACACCTTC.

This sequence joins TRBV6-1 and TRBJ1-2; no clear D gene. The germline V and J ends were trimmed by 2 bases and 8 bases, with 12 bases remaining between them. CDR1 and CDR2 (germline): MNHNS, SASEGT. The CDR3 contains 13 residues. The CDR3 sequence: CASSELGGGGYTF. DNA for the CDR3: TGTGCCAGCAGTGAATTGGGTGGAGGAGGCTACACCTTC.

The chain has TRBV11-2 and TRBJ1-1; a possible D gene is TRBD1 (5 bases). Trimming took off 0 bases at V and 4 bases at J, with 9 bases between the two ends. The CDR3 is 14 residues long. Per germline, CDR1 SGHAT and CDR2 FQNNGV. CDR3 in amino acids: CASSLDPGGTEAFF. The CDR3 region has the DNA TGTGCCAGCAGCTTAGATCCCGGGGGCACTGAAGCTTTCTTT.

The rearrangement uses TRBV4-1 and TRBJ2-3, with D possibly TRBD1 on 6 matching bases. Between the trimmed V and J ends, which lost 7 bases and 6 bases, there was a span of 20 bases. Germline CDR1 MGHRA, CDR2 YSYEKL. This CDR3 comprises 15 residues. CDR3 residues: CASTRDTARSDTQYF. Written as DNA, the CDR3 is TGCGCCAGCACCCGGGACACGGCTCGATCTGATACGCAGTATTTT.

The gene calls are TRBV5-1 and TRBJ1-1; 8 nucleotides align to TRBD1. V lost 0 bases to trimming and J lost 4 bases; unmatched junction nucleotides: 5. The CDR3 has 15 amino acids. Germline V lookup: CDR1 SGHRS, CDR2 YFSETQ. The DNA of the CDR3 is TGCGCCAGCAGCTTGGGGACAGGGTTTGGCACTGAAGCTTTCTTT. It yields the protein CASSLGTGFGTEAFF.

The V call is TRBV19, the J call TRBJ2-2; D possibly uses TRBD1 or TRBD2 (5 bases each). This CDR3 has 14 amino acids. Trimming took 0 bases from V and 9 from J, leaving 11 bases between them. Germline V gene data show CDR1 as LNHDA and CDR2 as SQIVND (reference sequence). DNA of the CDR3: TGTGCCAGTAGTATAGATGGGGGTTTACGGGAGCTGTTTTTT. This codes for CASSIDGGLRELFF. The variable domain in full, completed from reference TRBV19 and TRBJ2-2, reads DGGITQSPKYLFRKEGQNVTLSCEQNLNHDAMYWYRQDPGQGLRLIYYSQIVNDFQKGDIAEGYSVSREKKESFPLTVTSAQKNPTAFYLCASSIDGGLRELFFGEGSRLTVL.

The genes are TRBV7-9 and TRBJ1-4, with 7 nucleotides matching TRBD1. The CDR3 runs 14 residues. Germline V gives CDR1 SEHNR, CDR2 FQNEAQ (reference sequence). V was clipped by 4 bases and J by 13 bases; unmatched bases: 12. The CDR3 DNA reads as TGTGCCAGCAGCTCTGACAGGGTGATACCGTCACTGTTTTTT. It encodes CASSSDRVIPSLFF.

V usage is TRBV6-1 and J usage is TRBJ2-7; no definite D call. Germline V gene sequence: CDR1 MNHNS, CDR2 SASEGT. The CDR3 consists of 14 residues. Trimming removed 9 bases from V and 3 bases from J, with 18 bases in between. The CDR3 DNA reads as TGTGCCAGTTCGCCGGGCGGCAGACGCTACGAGCAGTACTTC. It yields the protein CASSPGGRRYEQYF.

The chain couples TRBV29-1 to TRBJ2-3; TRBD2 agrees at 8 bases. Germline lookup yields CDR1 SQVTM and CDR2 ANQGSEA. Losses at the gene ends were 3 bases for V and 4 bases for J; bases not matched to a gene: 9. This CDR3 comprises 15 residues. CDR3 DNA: TGCAGCGTTGATAGAGGGACTAGTATGTCAGATACGCAGTATTTT. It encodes CSVDRGTSMSDTQYF.

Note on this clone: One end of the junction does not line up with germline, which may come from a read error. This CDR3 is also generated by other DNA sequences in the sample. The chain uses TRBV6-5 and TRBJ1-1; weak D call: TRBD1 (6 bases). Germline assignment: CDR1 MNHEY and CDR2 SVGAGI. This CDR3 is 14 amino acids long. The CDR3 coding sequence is TGTGCTAGCAGTTATAGGGGGGATAACACTGAAGCTTTCTTT. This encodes CASSYRGDNTEAFF.

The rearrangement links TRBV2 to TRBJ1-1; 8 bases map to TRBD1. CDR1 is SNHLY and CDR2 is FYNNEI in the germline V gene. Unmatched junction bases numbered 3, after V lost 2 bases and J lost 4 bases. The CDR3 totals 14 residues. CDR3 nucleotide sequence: TGTGCCAGCAGTGAACAAGGACAGGGCACTGAAGCTTTCTTT. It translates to CASSEQGQGTEAFF.